The source of this T cell receptor (beta chain) is a study of patients and donors after allogeneic stem cell transplantation. TCRdb ran MiXCR on the RT-PCR reads and lists one entry per CDR3 protein. The sample has 20,000 or so distinct CDR3 sequences, 35% to 45% seen once. The CDR3 runs to 14 residues. Trimming removed 5 bases at V and 0 bases at J, with 10 bases between. CDR1 is SQVTM and CDR2 is ANQGSEA in the germline V gene. Sequencing input: blood, either unsorted or a sorted T cell fraction (not recorded which). V gene TRBV29-1 combines with J gene TRBJ2-2; weak D call: TRBD1 (5 bases). This TCR was recovered from a human donor who was either an allogeneic HSCT recipient or a stem cell or donor lymphocyte infusion donor (not recorded which). It is not recorded whose cells these are; they may come from a transplant donor. The chain's CDR3 is CSVLGQPNTGELFF. CDR3 DNA sequence: TGCAGCGTTTTGGGGCAGCCGAACACCGGGGAGCTGTTTTTT.